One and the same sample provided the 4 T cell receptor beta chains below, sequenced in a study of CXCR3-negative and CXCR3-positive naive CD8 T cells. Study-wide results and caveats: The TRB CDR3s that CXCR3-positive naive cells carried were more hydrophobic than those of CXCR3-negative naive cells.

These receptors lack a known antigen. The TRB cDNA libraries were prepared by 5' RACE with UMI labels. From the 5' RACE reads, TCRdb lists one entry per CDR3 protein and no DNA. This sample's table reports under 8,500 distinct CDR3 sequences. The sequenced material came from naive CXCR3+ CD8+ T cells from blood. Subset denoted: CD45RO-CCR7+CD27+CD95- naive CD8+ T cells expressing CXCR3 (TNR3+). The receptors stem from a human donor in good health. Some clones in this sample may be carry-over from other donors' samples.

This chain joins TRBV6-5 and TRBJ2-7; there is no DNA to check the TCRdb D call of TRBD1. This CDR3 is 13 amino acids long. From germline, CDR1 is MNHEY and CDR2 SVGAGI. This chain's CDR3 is CASSPGQLYEQYF.

CDR3 amino acids: CASSPPLREEETQYF. The gene calls are TRBV2 and TRBJ2-5; the D call from TCRdb, TRBD2, cannot be confirmed without DNA. This CDR3 has 15 amino acids. Germline V gene sequence: CDR1 SNHLY, CDR2 FYNNEI. Using reference TRBV2 and TRBJ2-5 for the parts outside the CDR3, the full variable domain is EPEVTQTPSHQVTQMGQEVILRCVPISNHLYFYWYRQILGQKVEFLVSFYNNEISEKSEIFDDQFSVERPDGSNFTLKIRSTKLEDSAMYFCASSPPLREEETQYFGPGTRLLVL.

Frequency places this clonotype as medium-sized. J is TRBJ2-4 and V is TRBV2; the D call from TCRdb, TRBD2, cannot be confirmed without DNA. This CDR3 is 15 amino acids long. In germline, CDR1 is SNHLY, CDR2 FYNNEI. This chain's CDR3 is CASSGLAGGFNIQYF.

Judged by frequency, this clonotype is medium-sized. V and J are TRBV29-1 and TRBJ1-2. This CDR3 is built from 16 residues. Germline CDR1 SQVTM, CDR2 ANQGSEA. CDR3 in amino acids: CSVEDPSHEVAYGYTF.